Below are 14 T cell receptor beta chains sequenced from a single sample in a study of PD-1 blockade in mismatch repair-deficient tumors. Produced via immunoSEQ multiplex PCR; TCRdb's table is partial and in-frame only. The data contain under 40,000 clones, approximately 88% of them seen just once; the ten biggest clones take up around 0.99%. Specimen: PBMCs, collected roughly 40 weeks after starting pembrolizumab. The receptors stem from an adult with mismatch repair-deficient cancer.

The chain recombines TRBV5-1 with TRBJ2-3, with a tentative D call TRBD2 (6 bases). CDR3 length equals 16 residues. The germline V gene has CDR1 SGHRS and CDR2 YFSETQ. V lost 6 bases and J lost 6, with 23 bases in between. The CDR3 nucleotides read TGCGCCAGCACTTCTCCCTCTGGGAAAGGGAGGGATACGCAGTATTTT. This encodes CASTSPSGKGRDTQYF.

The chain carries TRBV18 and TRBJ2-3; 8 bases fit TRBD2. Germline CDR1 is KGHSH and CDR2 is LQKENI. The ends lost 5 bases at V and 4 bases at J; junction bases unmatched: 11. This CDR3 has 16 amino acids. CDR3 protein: CASSSRLALDPDTQYF. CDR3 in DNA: TGTGCCAGCTCATCCCGACTAGCGCTGGATCCAGATACGCAGTATTTT.

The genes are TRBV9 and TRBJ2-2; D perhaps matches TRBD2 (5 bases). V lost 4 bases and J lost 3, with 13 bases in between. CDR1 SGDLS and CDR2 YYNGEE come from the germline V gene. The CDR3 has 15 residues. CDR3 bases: TGTGCCAGCAGCTCGCGCTCTAGCTACACCGGGGAGCTGTTTTTT. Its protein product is CASSSRSSYTGELFF.

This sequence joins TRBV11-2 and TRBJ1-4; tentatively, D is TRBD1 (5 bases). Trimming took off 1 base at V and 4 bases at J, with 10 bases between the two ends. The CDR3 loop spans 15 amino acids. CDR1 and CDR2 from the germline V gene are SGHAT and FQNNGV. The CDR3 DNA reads TGTGCCAGCAGCTTAGGACAGTTAGATAATGAAAAACTGTTTTTT. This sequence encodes CASSLGQLDNEKLFF.

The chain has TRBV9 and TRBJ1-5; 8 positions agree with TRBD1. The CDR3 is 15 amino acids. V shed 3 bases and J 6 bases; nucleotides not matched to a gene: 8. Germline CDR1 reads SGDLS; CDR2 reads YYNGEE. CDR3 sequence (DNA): TGTGCCAGCAGCGCAGGACAGGGAGCGAGTCAGCCCCAGCATTTT. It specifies CASSAGQGASQPQHF.

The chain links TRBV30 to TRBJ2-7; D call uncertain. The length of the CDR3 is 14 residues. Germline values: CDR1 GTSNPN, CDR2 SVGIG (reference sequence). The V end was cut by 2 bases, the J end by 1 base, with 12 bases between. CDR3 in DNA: TGTGCCTGGAGTTCAGCAGGTACTTCCTACGAGCAGTACTTC. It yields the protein CAWSSAGTSYEQYF.

In nucleotides, the CDR3 is TGTGCCAGCAGCAACGGGTTTAGCGGGAGATACAATGAGCAGTTCTTC. As protein: CASSNGFSGRYNEQFF. V is TRBV21-1 and J is TRBJ2-1; TRBD2 is the table's D call, not checked against the DNA. TRBV21-1 is assigned pseudogene status. The CDR3 consists of 16 residues.

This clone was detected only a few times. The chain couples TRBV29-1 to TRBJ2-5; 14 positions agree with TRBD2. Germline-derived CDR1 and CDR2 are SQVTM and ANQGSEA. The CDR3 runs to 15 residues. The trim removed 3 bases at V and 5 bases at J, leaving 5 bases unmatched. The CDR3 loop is CSVDGGLAGVETQYF. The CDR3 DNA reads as TGCAGCGTTGATGGGGGACTAGCGGGAGTCGAGACCCAGTACTTC.

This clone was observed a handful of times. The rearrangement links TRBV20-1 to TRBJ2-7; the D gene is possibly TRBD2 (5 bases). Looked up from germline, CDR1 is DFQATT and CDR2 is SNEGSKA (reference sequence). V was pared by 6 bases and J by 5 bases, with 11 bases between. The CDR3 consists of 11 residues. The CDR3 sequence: CSARRLNEQYF. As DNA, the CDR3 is TGCAGTGCCAGGAGGTTGAACGAGCAGTACTTC.

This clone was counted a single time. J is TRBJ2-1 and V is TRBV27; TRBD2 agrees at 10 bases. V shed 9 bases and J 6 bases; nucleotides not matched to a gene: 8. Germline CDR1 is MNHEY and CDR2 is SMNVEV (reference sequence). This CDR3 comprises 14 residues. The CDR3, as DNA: TGTGCCAGTTTCAGTAGCGGGAGGCTCAATGAGCAGTTCTTC. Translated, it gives CASFSSGRLNEQFF.

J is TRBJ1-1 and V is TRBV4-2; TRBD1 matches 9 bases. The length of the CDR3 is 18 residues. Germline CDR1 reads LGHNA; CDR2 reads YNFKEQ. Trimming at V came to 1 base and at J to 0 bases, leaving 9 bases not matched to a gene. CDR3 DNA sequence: TGTGCCAGCAGCCAAGTCCCCGGGACAGGGAACATGAACACTGAAGCTTTCTTT. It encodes CASSQVPGTGNMNTEAFF.

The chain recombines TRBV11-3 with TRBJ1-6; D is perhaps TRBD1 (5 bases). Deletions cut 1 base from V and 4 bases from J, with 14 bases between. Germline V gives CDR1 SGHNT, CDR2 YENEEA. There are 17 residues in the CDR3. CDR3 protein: CASSLAYPGIYNSPLHF. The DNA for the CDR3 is TGTGCCAGCAGCTTAGCTTACCCAGGGATTTATAATTCACCCCTCCACTTT.

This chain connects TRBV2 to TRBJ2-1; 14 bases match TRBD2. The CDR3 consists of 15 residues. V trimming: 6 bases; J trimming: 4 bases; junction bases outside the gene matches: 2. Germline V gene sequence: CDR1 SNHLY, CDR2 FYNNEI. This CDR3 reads CASSGTSGRYNEQFF. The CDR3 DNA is TGTGCCAGCAGCGGGACTAGCGGGAGATACAATGAGCAGTTCTTC.

This CDR3 reads CASSAQSSKNIQYF. The CDR3 nucleotides read TGTGCCAGCAGTGCACAGAGCTCCAAAAACATTCAGTACTTC. The V call is TRBV28, the J call TRBJ2-4; D not resolved. Germline CDR1 MDHEN, CDR2 SYDVKM. The V end lost 5 bases, the J end lost 2 bases, and 10 bases lay between the germline ends. CDR3 size: 14 residues.